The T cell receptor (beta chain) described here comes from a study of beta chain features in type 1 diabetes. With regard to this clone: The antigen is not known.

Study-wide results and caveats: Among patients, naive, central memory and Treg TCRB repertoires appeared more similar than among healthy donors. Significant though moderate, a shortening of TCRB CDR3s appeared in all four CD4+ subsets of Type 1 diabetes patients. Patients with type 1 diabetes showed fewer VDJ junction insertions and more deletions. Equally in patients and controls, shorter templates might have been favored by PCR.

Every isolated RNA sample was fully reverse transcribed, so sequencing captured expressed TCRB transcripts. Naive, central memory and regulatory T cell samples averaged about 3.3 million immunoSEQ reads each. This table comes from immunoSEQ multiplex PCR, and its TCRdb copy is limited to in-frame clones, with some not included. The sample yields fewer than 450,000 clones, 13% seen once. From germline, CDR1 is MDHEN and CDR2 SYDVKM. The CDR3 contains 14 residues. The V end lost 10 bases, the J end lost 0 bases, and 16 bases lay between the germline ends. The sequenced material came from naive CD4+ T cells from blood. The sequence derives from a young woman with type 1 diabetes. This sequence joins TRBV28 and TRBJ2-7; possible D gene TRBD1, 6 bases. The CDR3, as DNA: TGTGCCACCCAATACCCGGGACACTCCTACGAGCAGTACTTC. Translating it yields CATQYPGHSYEQYF.